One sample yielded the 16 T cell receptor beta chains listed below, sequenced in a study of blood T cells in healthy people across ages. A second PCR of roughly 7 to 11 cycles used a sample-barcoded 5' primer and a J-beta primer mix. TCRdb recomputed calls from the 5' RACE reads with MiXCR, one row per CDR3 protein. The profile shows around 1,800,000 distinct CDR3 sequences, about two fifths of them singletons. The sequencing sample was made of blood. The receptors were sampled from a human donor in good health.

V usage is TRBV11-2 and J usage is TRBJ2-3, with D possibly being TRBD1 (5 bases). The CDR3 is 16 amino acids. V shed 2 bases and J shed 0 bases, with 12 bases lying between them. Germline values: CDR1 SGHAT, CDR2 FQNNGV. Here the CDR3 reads CASSLIRGRSTDTQYF. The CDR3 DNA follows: TGTGCCAGCAGCTTAATAAGGGGTAGGAGCACAGATACGCAGTATTTT.

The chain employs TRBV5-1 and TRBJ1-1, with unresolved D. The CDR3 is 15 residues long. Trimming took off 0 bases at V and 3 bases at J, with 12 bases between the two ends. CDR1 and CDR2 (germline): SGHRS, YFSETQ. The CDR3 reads CASSLEGSPHTEAFF. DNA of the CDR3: TGCGCCAGCAGCTTGGAGGGCAGTCCTCACACTGAAGCTTTCTTT.

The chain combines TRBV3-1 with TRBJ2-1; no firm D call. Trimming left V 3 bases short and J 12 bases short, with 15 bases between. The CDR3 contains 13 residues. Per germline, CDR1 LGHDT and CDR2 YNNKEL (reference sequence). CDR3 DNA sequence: TGTGCCAGCAGCCAGGGTTGGGCGAAAGCGCAGTTCTTC. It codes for CASSQGWAKAQFF.

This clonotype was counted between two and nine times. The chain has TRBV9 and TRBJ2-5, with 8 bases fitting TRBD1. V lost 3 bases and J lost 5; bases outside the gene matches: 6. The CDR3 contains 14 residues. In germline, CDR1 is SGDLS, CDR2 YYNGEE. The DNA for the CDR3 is TGTGCCAGCAGCGCCCGACAGGGGAGGGAGACCCAGTACTTC. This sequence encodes CASSARQGRETQYF.

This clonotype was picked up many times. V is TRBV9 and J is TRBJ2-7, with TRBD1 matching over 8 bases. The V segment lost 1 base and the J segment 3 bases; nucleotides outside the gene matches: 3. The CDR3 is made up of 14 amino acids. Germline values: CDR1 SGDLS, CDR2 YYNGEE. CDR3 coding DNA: TGTGCCAGCAGCGTATCCGGACAGGGCTACGAGCAGTACTTC. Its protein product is CASSVSGQGYEQYF.

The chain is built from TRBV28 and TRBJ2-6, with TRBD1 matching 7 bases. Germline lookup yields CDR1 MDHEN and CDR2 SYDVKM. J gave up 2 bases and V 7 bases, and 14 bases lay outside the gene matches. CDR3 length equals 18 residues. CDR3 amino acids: CASTPSPGQLPGANVLTF. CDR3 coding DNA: TGTGCCAGCACCCCCTCCCCGGGACAGCTCCCTGGGGCCAACGTCCTGACTTTC.

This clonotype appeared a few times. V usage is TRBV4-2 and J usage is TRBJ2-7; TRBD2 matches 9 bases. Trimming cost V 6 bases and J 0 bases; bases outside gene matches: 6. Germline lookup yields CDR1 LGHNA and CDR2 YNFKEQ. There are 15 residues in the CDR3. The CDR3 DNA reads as TGTGCCAGCAGTCAGACTAGCGGACCCTCCTACGAGCAGTACTTC. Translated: CASSQTSGPSYEQYF.

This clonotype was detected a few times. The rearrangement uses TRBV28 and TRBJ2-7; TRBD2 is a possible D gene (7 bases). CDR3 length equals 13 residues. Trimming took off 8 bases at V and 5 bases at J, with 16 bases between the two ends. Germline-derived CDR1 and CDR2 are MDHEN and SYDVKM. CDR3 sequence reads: CASVLGGGNEQYF. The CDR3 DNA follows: TGTGCCAGCGTATTAGGGGGGGGCAACGAGCAGTACTTC.

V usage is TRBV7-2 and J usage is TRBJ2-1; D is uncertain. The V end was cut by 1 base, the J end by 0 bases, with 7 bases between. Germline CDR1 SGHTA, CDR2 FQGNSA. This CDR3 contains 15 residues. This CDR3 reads CASSLGWGSYNEQFF. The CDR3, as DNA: TGTGCCAGCAGCTTAGGGTGGGGCTCCTACAATGAGCAGTTCTTC.

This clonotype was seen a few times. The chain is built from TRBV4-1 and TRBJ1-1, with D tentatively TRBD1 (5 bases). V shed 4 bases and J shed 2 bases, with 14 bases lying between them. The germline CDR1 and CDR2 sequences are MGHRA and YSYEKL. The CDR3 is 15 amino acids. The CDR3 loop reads CASSLKAGRNTEAFF. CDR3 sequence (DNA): TGCGCCAGCAGCCTCAAAGCGGGACGTAACACTGAAGCTTTCTTT.

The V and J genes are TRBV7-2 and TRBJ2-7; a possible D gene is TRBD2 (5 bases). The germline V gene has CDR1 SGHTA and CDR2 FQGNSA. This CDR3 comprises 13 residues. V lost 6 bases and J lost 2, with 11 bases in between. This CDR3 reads CASRYDGAYEQYF. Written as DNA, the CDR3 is TGTGCCAGCAGATACGACGGGGCCTACGAGCAGTACTTC.

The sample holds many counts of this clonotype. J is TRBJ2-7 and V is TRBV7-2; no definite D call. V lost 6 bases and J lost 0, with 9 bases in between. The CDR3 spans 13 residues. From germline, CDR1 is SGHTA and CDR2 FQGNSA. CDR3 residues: CASRPSGSYEQYF. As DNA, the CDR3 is TGTGCCAGCAGACCCTCGGGCTCCTACGAGCAGTACTTC.

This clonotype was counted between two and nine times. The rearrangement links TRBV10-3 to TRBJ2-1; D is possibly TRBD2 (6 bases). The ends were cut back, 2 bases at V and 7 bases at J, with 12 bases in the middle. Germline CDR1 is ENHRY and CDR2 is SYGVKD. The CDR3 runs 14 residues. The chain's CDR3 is CAISEGGPHNEQFF. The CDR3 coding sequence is TGTGCCATCAGTGAGGGAGGGCCCCATAATGAGCAGTTCTTC.

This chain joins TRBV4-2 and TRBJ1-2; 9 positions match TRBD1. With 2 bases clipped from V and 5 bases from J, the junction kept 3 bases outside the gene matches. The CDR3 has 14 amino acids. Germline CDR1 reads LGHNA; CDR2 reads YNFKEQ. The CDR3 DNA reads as TGTGCCAGCAGCCAACCGGACAGGGGATATGGCTACACCTTC. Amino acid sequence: CASSQPDRGYGYTF.

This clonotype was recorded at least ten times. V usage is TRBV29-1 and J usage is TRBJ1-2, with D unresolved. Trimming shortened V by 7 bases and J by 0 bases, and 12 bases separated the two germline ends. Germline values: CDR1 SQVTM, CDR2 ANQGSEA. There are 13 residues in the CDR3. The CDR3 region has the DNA TGCAGCGGCCCCAGGAGATCTAACTATGGCTACACCTTC. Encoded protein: CSGPRRSNYGYTF.

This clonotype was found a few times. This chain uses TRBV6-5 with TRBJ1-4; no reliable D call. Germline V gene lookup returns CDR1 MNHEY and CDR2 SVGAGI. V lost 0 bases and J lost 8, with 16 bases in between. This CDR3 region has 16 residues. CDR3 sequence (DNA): TGTGCCAGCAGTTACTCGTCGGCAGGCGCTACGGAAAAACTGTTTTTT. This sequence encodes CASSYSSAGATEKLFF.